Listed here are 18 T cell receptor beta chains from one sample, sequenced in a study of shared clonotypes between healthy human individuals. Profiling relied on immunoSEQ multiplex PCR, and the TCRdb table lists in-frame clones only, not all of them. The sample yields about a million clones, 70% to 85% seen once. Sequenced sample: memory CD4+ T cells from PBMCs. Sample subset: CD45RA-negative fraction. The receptors were gathered from a man aged 18 to 35 in good health. Some clones in this sample may be carry-over from other donors' samples.

This rearrangement joins TRBV28 to TRBJ1-4, with D maybe TRBD1 (6 bases). Trimming took off 3 bases at V and 3 bases at J, with 14 bases between the two ends. Germline CDR1 MDHEN, CDR2 SYDVKM. The CDR3 loop spans 16 amino acids. This CDR3 is CASSLGQQGANEKLFF. The CDR3 DNA follows: TGTGCCAGCAGTTTGGGGCAACAGGGTGCTAATGAAAAACTGTTTTTT. Full variable domain (rest looked up from reference TRBV28 and TRBJ1-4): DVKVTQSSRYLVKRTGEKVFLECVQDMDHENMFWYRQDPGLGLRLIYFSYDVKMKEKGDIPEGYSVSREKKERFSLILESASTNQTSMYLCASSLGQQGANEKLFFGSGTQLSVL.

The genes are TRBV6-5 and TRBJ2-5, with D hard to call. There are 16 residues in the CDR3. Germline V CDR1 and CDR2: MNHEY, SVGAGI. V was cut by 4 bases and J by 5 bases, with 20 bases left in between. In DNA, the CDR3 is TGTGCCAGCAGTTCAGATCGGGCCAATTCCCGGGAGACCCAGTACTTC. This translates into CASSSDRANSRETQYF.

Only one count was recorded for this clone. J is TRBJ2-1 and V is TRBV6-1; 8 bases agree with TRBD2. With 3 bases clipped from V and 3 bases from J, the junction kept 4 bases outside the gene matches. Germline lookup yields CDR1 MNHNS and CDR2 SASEGT. The CDR3 has 15 residues. For the CDR3, the DNA is TGTGCCAGCAGTGACCCGCGGGGGGACTACAATGAGCAGTTCTTC. It translates to CASSDPRGDYNEQFF.

The chain links TRBV28 to TRBJ2-5; a possible D gene is TRBD1 (5 bases). In germline, CDR1 is MDHEN, CDR2 SYDVKM. The CDR3 runs 12 residues. Trimming took 8 bases from V and 1 from J, leaving 8 bases between them. The CDR3 DNA reads as TGTGCCAGCCAGCAGGGCCAAGAGACCCAGTACTTC. This codes for CASQQGQETQYF.

The chain recombines TRBV28 with TRBJ2-7; D remains ambiguous. The CDR3 extends over 13 amino acids. Germline values: CDR1 MDHEN, CDR2 SYDVKM. Trimming took 7 bases from V and 6 from J, leaving 16 bases between them. The CDR3 nucleotides read TGTGCCAGCACCGCGGCAGGACCCCTCGAGCAGTACTTC. This codes for CASTAAGPLEQYF.

In this sample, this clone turned up many times. This chain uses TRBV21-1 with TRBJ2-7. TRBV21-1 is a known pseudogene. The CDR3 totals 14 residues. CDR3 protein: CASSPWAVGYEQYF. CDR3 nucleotide sequence: TGTGCCAGCAGCCCCTGGGCGGTCGGATACGAGCAGTACTTC.

This chain uses TRBV7-2 with TRBJ1-4; 8 bases match TRBD1. Germline CDR1 SGHTA, CDR2 FQGNSA. The V segment lost 5 bases and the J segment 7 bases; nucleotides outside the gene matches: 9. This CDR3 is 15 amino acids long. CDR3 nucleotides: TGTGCCAGCAGCCCCAGGCAGGGGGCGAGTGAAAAACTGTTTTTT. As protein: CASSPRQGASEKLFF.

V and J are TRBV5-1 and TRBJ2-1, with 9 bases that match TRBD2. V shed 1 base and J 7 bases; nucleotides not matched to a gene: 3. Germline V gene lookup returns CDR1 SGHRS and CDR2 YFSETQ. CDR3 length: 14 residues. The CDR3 loop is CASSLSSGKNEQFF. The CDR3 DNA sequence: TGCGCCAGCAGCTTGTCTAGCGGGAAAAATGAGCAGTTCTTC.

Turning to this clone: This may arise from a read error, as a much more abundant clone is one base away. The genes are TRBV11-1 and TRBJ2-7; TRBD1 matches 7 bases. CDR1 SGHAT and CDR2 FQDESV come from the germline V gene (reference sequence). The CDR3 runs to 12 residues. The junction had 1 base not matched to a gene; V was cut back by 2 bases and J by 6 bases. The CDR3 sequence is CASSLQGVEQYF. DNA for the CDR3: TGTGCCAGCAGCTTACAGGGGGTCGAGCAGTACTTC.

This chain uses TRBV9 with TRBJ2-3, with D possibly TRBD2 on 5 matching bases. The V gene's germline CDR1 is SGDLS and CDR2 YYNGEE. This CDR3 region has 15 residues. The V end was cut by 0 bases, the J end by 1 base, with 9 bases between. CDR3 sequence: CASSVGGIRTDTQYF. The CDR3 DNA follows: TGTGCCAGCAGCGTAGGAGGGATACGCACAGATACGCAGTATTTT.

The chain employs TRBV28 and TRBJ2-7, with a possible D match to TRBD1 (5 bases). Trimming cost V 8 bases and J 2 bases, with 13 bases left between them. The CDR3 runs 13 residues. CDR1 MDHEN and CDR2 SYDVKM come from the germline V gene. CDR3 bases: TGTGCCAGCTTACGCCCAGGGACCTACGAGCAGTACTTC. It is translated as CASLRPGTYEQYF. Based on the CDR3 plus reference TRBV28 and TRBJ2-7, the full variable domain is DVKVTQSSRYLVKRTGEKVFLECVQDMDHENMFWYRQDPGLGLRLIYFSYDVKMKEKGDIPEGYSVSREKKERFSLILESASTNQTSMYLCASLRPGTYEQYFGPGTRLTVT.

V usage is TRBV5-4 and J usage is TRBJ2-5; the match to TRBD2 covers 8 bases. There are 14 residues in the CDR3. CDR1 SGHNT and CDR2 YYREEE come from the germline V gene (reference sequence). The V gene end was trimmed by 3 bases and the J gene end by 5 bases; junction bases not matched to a gene: 6. Here the CDR3 DNA reads TGTGCCAGCAGCTCCCAAGCGGGAGACGAGACCCAGTACTTC. The encoded protein is CASSSQAGDETQYF.

This rearrangement joins TRBV5-1 to TRBJ2-3, with D perhaps TRBD2 (6 bases). The V gene's germline CDR1 is SGHRS and CDR2 YFSETQ. The length of the CDR3 is 16 residues. Between the trimmed V and J ends, which lost 4 bases and 2 bases, there was a span of 17 bases. The CDR3 protein is CASSPGVSGLTDTQYF. DNA of the CDR3: TGCGCCAGCAGCCCCGGTGTTAGCGGCCTCACAGATACGCAGTATTTT.

This chain links TRBV10-3 with TRBJ2-1, with 9 nucleotides matching TRBD1. Germline V gene sequence: CDR1 ENHRY, CDR2 SYGVKD. After removal of 6 bases from V and 4 bases from J, the junction contained 7 bases not matched to a gene. The CDR3 has 15 residues. CDR3 loop: CAIRDGQGTYNEQFF. CDR3 nucleotide sequence: TGTGCCATCAGGGACGGACAGGGGACGTACAATGAGCAGTTCTTC.

This clone occurred once. The chain employs TRBV5-1 and TRBJ1-2; no reliable D call. Germline loops: CDR1 SGHRS, CDR2 YFSETQ. V lost 0 bases and J 7 bases, leaving 13 bases between the germline ends. This CDR3 spans 14 amino acids. CDR3 protein: CASSLDPGSGGYTF. For the CDR3, the DNA is TGCGCCAGCAGCTTGGATCCGGGATCAGGTGGCTACACCTTC.

The genes are TRBV18 and TRBJ2-2; D gene unclear. In germline, CDR1 is KGHSH, CDR2 LQKENI. V lost 2 bases and J lost 6, with 7 bases in between. The CDR3 spans 13 residues. The CDR3 spells CASSPFKAGELFF. The CDR3 DNA is TGTGCCAGCTCACCATTTAAGGCCGGGGAGCTGTTTTTT.

The chain links TRBV6-5 to TRBJ2-3; possible D gene TRBD2, 5 bases. The germline V gene has CDR1 MNHEY and CDR2 SVGAGI. V gave up 0 bases and J gave up 3 bases, with 13 bases separating them. The CDR3 length is 16 residues. The DNA for the CDR3 is TGTGCCAGCAGTTACTCCACGGGGTACGGAACAGATACGCAGTATTTT. Amino acid sequence: CASSYSTGYGTDTQYF.

This chain connects TRBV7-8 to TRBJ2-1, with a possible D match to TRBD2 (7 bases). Germline V gene sequence: CDR1 SGHVS, CDR2 FQNEAQ. The CDR3 sequence is 15 residues long. V was shortened by 7 bases and J by 5 bases, with 18 bases between the two germline ends. In nucleotides, the CDR3 is TGTGCCAGCATCCACAGGAGGGGGAGGGACAATGAGCAGTTCTTC. This translates into CASIHRRGRDNEQFF. Together with reference TRBV7-8 and TRBJ2-1, the CDR3 gives the full variable domain: GAGVSQSPRYKVAKRGQDVALRCDPISGHVSLFWYQQALGQGPEFLTYFQNEAQLDKSGLPSDRFFAERPEGSVSTLKIQRTQQEDSAVYLCASIHRRGRDNEQFFGPGTRLTVL.